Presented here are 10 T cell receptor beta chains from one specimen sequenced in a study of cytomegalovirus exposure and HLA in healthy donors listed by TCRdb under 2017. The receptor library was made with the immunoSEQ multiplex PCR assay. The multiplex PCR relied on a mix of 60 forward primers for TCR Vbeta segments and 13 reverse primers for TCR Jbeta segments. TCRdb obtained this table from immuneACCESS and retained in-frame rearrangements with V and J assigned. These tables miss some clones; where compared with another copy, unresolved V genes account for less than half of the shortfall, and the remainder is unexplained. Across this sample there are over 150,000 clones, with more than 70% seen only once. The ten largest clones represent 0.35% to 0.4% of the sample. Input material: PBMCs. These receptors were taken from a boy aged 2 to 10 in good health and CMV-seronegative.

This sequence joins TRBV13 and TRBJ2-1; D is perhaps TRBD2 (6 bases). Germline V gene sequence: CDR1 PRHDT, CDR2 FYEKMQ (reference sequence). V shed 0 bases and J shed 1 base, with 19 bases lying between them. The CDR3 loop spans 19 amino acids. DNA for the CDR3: TGTGCCAGCAGCTTAGGAGTATCGGGGGAGATCCCTTCCTACAATGAGCAGTTCTTC. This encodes CASSLGVSGEIPSYNEQFF.

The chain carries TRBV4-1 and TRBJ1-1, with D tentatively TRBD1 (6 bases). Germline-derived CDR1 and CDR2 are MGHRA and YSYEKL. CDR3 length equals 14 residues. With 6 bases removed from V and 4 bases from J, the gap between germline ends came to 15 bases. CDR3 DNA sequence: TGCGCCAGCAGAGGGGGAGTGGAGGTCACTGAAGCTTTCTTT. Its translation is CASRGGVEVTEAFF.

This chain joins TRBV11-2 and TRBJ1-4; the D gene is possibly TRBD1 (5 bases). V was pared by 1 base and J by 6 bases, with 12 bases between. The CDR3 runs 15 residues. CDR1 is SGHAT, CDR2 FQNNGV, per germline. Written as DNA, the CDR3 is TGTGCCAGCAGCTTAGGTCGGGGGGACTATGAAAAACTGTTTTTT. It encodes CASSLGRGDYEKLFF.

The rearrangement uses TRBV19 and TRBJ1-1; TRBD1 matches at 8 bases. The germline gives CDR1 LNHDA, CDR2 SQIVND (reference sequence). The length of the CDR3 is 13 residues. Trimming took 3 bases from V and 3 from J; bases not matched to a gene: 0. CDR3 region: CASSMGQDTEAFF. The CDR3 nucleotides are TGTGCCAGTAGTATGGGACAGGACACTGAAGCTTTCTTT.

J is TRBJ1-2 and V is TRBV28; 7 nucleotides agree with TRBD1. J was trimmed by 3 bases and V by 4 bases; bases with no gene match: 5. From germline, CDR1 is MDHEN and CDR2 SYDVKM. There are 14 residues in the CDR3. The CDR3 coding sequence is TGTGCCAGCAGTTATGCAGGGGGAGACTATGGCTACACCTTC. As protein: CASSYAGGDYGYTF.

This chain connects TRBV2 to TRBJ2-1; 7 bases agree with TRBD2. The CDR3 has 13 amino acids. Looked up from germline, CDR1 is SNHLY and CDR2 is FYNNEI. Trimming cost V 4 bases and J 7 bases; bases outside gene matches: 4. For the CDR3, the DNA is TGTGCCAGCAGTGTTGACGGGGGGAATGAGCAGTTCTTC. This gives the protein CASSVDGGNEQFF.

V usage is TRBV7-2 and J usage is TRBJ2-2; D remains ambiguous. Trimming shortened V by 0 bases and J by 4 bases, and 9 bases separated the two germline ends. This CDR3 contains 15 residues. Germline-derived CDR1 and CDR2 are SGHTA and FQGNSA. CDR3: CASSLASISTGELFF. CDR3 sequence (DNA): TGTGCCAGCAGCTTAGCGTCTATAAGCACCGGGGAGCTGTTTTTT.

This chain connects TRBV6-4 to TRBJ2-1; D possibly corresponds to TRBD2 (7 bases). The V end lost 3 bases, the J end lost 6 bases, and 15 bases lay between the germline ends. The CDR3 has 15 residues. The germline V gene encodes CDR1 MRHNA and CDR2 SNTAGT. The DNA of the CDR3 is TGTGCCAGCAGTGAGGGGGCGGGAGAAGGCAATGAGCAGTTCTTC. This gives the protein CASSEGAGEGNEQFF.

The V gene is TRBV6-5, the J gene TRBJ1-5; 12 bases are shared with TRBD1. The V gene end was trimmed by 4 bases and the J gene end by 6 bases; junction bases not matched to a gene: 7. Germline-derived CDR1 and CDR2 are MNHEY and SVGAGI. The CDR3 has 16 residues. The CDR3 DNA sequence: TGTGCCAGCAGTTCCGGGACAGGGGGCGGGGGTCAGCCCCAGCATTTT. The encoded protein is CASSSGTGGGGQPQHF.

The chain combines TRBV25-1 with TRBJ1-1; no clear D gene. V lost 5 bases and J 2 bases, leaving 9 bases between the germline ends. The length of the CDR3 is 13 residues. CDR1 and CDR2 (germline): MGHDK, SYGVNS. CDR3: CASSPGYNTEAFF. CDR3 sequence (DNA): TGTGCCAGCAGTCCGGGGTACAACACTGAAGCTTTCTTT.